This entry describes one T cell receptor beta chain. This sample is part of a study of blood T cell repertoires in COVID-19. As for the study in general: Italy, Spain and the United States were the sources of the convalescent and acute COVID-19 samples. Sources were T cells, B-cell-depleted T cells, or PBMCs; the material itself was cDNA or gDNA.

Between the trimmed V and J ends, which lost 2 bases and 3 bases, there was a span of 14 bases. CDR1 and CDR2 from the germline V gene are KGHSH and LQKENI. This CDR3 is 16 amino acids long. Original processing methods: Estimation of nucleated cell counts was performed using reference gene primer amplification. TCRdb's copy holds only in-frame clones and misses some; the assay was immunoSEQ multiplex PCR. The DNA gave D and trimming, while V, J and clone size come from that table. The sample includes about 33,000 clones, roughly 84% seen only once; the top ten take 13%. The clonotype was recovered from a human donor in a cohort sampled during active COVID-19. Sequencing input: peripheral blood. The genes are TRBV18 and TRBJ1-5; unclear D gene. The CDR3 bases are TGTGCCAGCTCACCAGTAAGTCGGGTCTCCAATCAGCCCCAGCATTTT. Its translation: CASSPVSRVSNQPQHF.